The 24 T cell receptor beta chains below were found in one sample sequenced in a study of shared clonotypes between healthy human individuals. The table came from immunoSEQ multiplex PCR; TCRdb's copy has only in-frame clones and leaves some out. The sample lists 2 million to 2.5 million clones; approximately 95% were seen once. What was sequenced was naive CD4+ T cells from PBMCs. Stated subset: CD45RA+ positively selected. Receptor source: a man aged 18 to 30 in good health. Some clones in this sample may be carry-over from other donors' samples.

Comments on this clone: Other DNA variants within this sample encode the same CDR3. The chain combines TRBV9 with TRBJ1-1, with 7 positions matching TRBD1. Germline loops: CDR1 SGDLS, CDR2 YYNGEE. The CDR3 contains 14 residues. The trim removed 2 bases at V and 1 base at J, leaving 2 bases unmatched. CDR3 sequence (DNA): TGTGCCAGCAGCGTCCGGGACAGGAACACTGAAGCTTTCTTT. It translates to CASSVRDRNTEAFF.

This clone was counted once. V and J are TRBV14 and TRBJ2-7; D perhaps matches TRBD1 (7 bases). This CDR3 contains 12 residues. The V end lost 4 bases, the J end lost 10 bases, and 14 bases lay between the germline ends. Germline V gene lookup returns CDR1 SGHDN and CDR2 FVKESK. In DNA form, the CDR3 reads TGTGCCAGCAGCCCCAGGGGGGCGTTACAGTACTTC. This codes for CASSPRGALQYF.

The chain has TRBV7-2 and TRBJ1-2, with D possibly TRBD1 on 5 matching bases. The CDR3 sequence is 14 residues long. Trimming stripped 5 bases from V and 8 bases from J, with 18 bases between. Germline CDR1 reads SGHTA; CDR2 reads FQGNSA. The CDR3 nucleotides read TGTGCCAGCAGCCGGGACCGATCCTTAGGGGGCTACACCTTC. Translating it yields CASSRDRSLGGYTF.

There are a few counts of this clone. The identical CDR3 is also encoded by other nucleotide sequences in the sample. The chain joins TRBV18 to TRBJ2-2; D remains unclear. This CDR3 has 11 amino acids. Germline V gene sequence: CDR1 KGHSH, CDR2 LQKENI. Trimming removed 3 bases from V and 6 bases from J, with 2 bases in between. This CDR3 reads CASSPPGELFF. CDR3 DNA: TGTGCCAGCTCACCGCCCGGGGAGCTGTTTTTT.

CDR3 sequence (DNA): TGTGCCAGCAGTTACGTACAGGGTCGGGCTGAAGCTTTCTTT. Translated, it gives CASSYVQGRAEAFF. The gene calls are TRBV6-5 and TRBJ1-1; D is possibly TRBD1 (6 bases). The CDR3 length is 14 residues. V was shortened by 2 bases and J by 6 bases, with 13 bases between the two germline ends. The germline V gene encodes CDR1 MNHEY and CDR2 SVGAGI.

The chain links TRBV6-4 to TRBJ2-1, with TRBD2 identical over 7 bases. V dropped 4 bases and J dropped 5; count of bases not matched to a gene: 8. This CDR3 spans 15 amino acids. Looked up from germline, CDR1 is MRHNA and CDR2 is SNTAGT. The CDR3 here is CASSGGRALNNEQFF. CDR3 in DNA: TGTGCCAGCAGTGGTGGGAGGGCCCTCAACAATGAGCAGTTCTTC.

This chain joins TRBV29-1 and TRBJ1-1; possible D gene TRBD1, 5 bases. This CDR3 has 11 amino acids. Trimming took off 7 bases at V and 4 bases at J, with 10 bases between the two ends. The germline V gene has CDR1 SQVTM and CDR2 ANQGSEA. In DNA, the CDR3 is TGCAGCGGCAGGGTTGTCACTGAAGCTTTCTTT. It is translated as CSGRVVTEAFF.

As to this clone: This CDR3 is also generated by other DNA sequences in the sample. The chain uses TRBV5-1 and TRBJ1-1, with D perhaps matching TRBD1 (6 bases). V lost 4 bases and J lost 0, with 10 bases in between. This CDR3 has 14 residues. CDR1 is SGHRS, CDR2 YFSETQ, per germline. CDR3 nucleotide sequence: TGCGCCAGCAGCGGAACAGGGTTGAACACTGAAGCTTTCTTT. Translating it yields CASSGTGLNTEAFF.

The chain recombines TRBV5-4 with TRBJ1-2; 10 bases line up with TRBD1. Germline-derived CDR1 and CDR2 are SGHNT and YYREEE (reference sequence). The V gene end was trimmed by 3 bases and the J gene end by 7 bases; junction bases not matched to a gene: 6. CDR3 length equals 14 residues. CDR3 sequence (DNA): TGTGCCAGCAGCTCCCGGGACAGGGGTAGTGGCTACACCTTC. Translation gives CASSSRDRGSGYTF.

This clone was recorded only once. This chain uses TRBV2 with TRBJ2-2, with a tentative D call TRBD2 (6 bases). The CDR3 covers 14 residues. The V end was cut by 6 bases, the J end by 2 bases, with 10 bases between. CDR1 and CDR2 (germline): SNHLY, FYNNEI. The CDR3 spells CASRRLVNTGELFF. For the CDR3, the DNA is TGTGCCAGCAGACGACTAGTAAACACCGGGGAGCTGTTTTTT.

CDR3: CASSHRGGVETQYF. Here the CDR3 DNA reads TGTGCCAGCAGCCACCGGGGGGGAGTAGAGACCCAGTACTTC. The chain combines TRBV7-8 with TRBJ2-5, with 8 bases lining up with TRBD2. J was trimmed by 4 bases and V by 5 bases; bases with no gene match: 6. Germline V gives CDR1 SGHVS, CDR2 FQNEAQ. CDR3 length: 14 residues.

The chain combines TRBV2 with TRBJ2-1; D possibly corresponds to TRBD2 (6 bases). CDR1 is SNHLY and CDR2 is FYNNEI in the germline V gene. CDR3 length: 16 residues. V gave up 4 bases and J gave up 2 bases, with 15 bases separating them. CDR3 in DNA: TGTGCCAGCAGTGGGAGGGTAGCCCACACCTACAATGAGCAGTTCTTC. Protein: CASSGRVAHTYNEQFF.

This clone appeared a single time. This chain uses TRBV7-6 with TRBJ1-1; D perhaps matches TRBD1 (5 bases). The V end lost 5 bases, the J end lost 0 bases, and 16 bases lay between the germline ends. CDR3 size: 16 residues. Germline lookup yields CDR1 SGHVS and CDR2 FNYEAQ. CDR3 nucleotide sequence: TGTGCCAGCAGCAGAGGGGCAGGCCCTATGAACACTGAAGCTTTCTTT. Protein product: CASSRGAGPMNTEAFF.

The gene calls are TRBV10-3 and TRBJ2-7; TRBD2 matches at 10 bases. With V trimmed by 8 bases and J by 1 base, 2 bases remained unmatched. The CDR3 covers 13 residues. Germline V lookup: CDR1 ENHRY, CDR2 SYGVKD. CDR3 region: CAIQLAGSYEQYF. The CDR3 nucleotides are TGTGCCATCCAACTAGCGGGGTCCTACGAGCAGTACTTC.

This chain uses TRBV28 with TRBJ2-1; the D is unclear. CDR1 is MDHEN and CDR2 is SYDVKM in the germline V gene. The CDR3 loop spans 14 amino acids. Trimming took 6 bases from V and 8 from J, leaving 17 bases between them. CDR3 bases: TGTGCCAGCAGCACCGGACCCATAGGAGATGAGCAGTTCTTC. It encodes CASSTGPIGDEQFF.

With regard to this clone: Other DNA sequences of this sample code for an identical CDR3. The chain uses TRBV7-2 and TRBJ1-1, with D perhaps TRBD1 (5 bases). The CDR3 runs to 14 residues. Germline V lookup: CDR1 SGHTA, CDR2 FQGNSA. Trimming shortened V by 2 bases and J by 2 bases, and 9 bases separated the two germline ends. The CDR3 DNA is TGTGCCAGCAGCTTACAGGGAATTAACACTGAAGCTTTCTTT. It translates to CASSLQGINTEAFF.

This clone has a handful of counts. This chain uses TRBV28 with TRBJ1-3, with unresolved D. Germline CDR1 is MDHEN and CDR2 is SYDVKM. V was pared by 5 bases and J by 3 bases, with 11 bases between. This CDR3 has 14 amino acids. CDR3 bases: TGTGCCAGCAGTGCCCCTGGGCATGGAAACACCATATATTTT. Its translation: CASSAPGHGNTIYF.

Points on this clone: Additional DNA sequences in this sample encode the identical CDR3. CDR3 protein: CASSGGDTQYF. The DNA of the CDR3 is TGTGCCAGCAGTGGGGGGGATACGCAGTATTTT. The rearrangement links TRBV25-1 to TRBJ2-3; D assignment may be TRBD1 or TRBD2 (5 bases each). CDR1 is MGHDK and CDR2 is SYGVNS in the germline V gene. CDR3 length: 11 residues. V dropped 4 bases and J dropped 6 bases, with 5 bases sitting between them.

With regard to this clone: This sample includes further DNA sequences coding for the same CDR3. The CDR3 reads CAWSVPDFARGNTIYF. DNA of the CDR3: TGTGCCTGGAGTGTACCCGACTTTGCGAGAGGAAACACCATATATTTT. The rearrangement uses TRBV30 and TRBJ1-3; D is ambiguous. Germline CDR1 GTSNPN, CDR2 SVGIG (reference sequence). The CDR3 spans 16 residues. Trimming shortened V by 0 bases and J by 4 bases, and 16 bases separated the two germline ends. Looking up the rest from reference TRBV30 and TRBJ1-3 gives the full variable domain: SQTIHQWPATLVQPVGSPLSLECTVEGTSNPNLYWYRQAAGRGLQLLFYSVGIGQISSEVPQNLSASRPQDRQFILSSKKLLLSDSGFYLCAWSVPDFARGNTIYFGEGSWLTVV.

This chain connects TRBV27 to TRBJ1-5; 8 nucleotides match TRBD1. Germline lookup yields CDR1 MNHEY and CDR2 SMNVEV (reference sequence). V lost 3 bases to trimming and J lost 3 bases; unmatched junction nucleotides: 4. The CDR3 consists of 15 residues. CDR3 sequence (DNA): TGTGCCAGCAGTTTTGCAGGGGGCGTCAATCAGCCCCAGCATTTT. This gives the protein CASSFAGGVNQPQHF.

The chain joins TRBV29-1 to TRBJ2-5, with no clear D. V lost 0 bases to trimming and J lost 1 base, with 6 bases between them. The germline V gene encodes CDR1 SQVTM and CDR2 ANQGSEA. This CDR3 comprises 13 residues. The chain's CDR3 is CSVEEDGQETQYF. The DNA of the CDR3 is TGCAGCGTTGAAGAGGACGGCCAAGAGACCCAGTACTTC.

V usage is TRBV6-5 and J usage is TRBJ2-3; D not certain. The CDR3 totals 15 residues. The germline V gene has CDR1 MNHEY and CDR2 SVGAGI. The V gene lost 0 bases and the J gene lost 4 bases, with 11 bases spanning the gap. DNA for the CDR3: TGTGCCAGCAGTTACTCGATCCCCCTTCCAGATACGCAGTATTTT. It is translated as CASSYSIPLPDTQYF.

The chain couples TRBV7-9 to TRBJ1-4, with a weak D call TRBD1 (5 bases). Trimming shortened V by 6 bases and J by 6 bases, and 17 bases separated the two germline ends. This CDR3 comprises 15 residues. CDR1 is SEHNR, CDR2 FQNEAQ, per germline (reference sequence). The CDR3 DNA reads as TGTGCCAGCAGTTCACTGGCAGGGCGGGATGAAAAACTGTTTTTT. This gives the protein CASSSLAGRDEKLFF.

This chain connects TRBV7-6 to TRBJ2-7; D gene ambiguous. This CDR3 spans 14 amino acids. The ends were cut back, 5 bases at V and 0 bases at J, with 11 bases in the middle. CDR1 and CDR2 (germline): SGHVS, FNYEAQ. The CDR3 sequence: CASSKQITSYEQYF. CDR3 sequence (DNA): TGTGCCAGCAGCAAACAGATTACCTCCTACGAGCAGTACTTC.